This T cell receptor beta chain was sequenced in a study of blood T cell repertoires in COVID-19. Trimming pared 4 bases from V and 6 bases from J, leaving 14 bases between. Germline loops: CDR1 MNHNY, CDR2 SVGAGI (reference sequence). The CDR3 consists of 14 residues. Participants were aged roughly 18 to 95 years, lived in 20 to 25 US areas, and enrolled virtually. Grouping used clinical history reported by participants in a survey and questionnaire. TCRdb's copy holds only in-frame clones and misses some; the assay was immunoSEQ multiplex PCR. The data show 170,000 or so clones, roughly 80% seen once.

The chain uses TRBV6-6 and TRBJ2-3; D is perhaps TRBD2 (6 bases). This TCR came from a woman between 50 and 59 years old who had recovered from COVID-19. The sequencing sample was made of PBMCs or T cells enriched from blood (not recorded which). CDR3 nucleotide sequence: TGTGCCAGCAGTTTAGCGGTCCGCCGTGATACGCAGTATTTT. Residues: CASSLAVRRDTQYF.